This paragraph reports one TCR beta chain. The antigen remains undetermined. V dropped 8 bases and J dropped 1 base, with 21 bases sitting between them. CDR3 size: 16 residues. Germline V lookup: CDR1 SGHTA, CDR2 FQGNSA. This sample stems from a study of T-cell memory formation after mild COVID-19. Study in general: For the most part, TCR clusters were specific to one donor.

The 5'RACE method, run with constant-segment primers, produced TCR alpha and TCR beta cDNA libraries (carrying sample barcodes and UMIs). TCRdb recomputed calls from the 5' RACE reads with MiXCR, one row per CDR3 protein. The table includes tens of thousands of distinct CDR3 sequences, approximately 14% detected once. Study results and limitations: Balance between CD4 and CD8 was seen in clones contracting day 15 to 85, and a CD4+ lean was seen in later expanders.

This TCR was sampled from an adult woman who had mild COVID-19 (a few samples of this study predate the infection). Cell type and time point are not known. The sample comprised PBMCs or a T cell subset sorted from them (not recorded which). The V and J genes are TRBV7-2 and TRBJ2-7, with D hard to call. The CDR3 here is CASGSSLGGLSYEQYF. In nucleotides, the CDR3 is TGTGCCAGCGGTTCCTCCTTGGGTGGATTATCCTACGAGCAGTACTTC.